These T cell receptor beta chains were read from a single sample in a study of human T cells and chemical hapten exposure. TCRdb used MiXCR to reprocess the RACE reads, holding one entry per CDR3 protein. This sample carries 35,000 to 50,000 distinct CDR3 sequences, around 12% of them seen once, and the ten largest clones take 5.5% to 6.5%. The material sequenced was whole blood, taken in connection with sensitization to the hapten diphenylcyclopropenone (DPC). The receptors here all came from a young woman with alopecia areata. Some clones in this sample may be carry-over from other donors' samples. CDR3s include the opening cysteine and the closing phenylalanine or tryptophan. D genes are given only for firm matches. Clone size is stated in some rows and not others, as once, few, many or a class when expanded.

TRBV29-1	few	TRBD2	TRBJ2-3	TGCAGCGTTGACGGAATAGCGGGCAGCCACACAGATACGCAGTATTTT	CSVDGIAGSHTDTQYF
TRBV7-6	few	TRBD1	TRBJ2-1	TGTGCCAGCAGCTTAAGGGCAGGGACAGGGGGCGGTGAGCAGTTCTTC	CASSLRAGTGGGEQFF
TRBV3-1	many	.	TRBJ2-1	TGTGCCAGCAGCCAATTCCTGGGGGGCCCCAATGAGCAGTTCTTC	CASSQFLGGPNEQFF
TRBV7-9	.	TRBD1	TRBJ2-3	TGTGCCAGCAGCTTAGGGACAGGGTCTAGCACAGATACGCAGTATTTT	CASSLGTGSSTDTQYF
TRBV7-9	many	.	TRBJ1-4	TGTGCCAGCAGCGAGATCTCCGAAGCGAATGAAAAACTGTTTTTT	CASSEISEANEKLFF
TRBV9	few	.	TRBJ2-7	TGTGCCAGCAGCGTAGGTCCGGGGACCGCATCCTACGAGCAGTACTTC	CASSVGPGTASYEQYF
TRBV7-2	.	.	TRBJ2-1	TGTGCCAGCAGCCATCGTACCGAGCAGTTCTTC	CASSHRTEQFF
TRBV6-4	many	.	TRBJ1-1	TGTGCCAGCAGTCTTAGACGGATGGGGTACACTGAAGCTTTCTTT	CASSLRRMGYTEAFF
TRBV12-3/TRBV12-4	few	.	TRBJ2-7	TGTGCCAGCAGTTTAGTTAGCCGGCTAGTGGCAGAATACTACGAGCAGTACTTC	CASSLVSRLVAEYYEQYF
TRBV20-1	few	TRBD2	TRBJ2-1	TGCAGTGCTAGAGATGCGGCTAGCGGGACAAATGAGCAGTTCTTC	CSARDAASGTNEQFF
TRBV6-1	.	.	TRBJ1-5	TGTGCCAGCAGTGAGATTTATGCCTCACCGGGGAAGCCCCAGCATTTT	CASSEIYASPGKPQHF
TRBV19	many	.	TRBJ1-1	TGTGCCAGTAAATACGACAGGCGAGGTAACACTGAAGCTTTCTTT	CASKYDRRGNTEAFF
TRBV29-1	once	TRBD1	TRBJ2-5	TGCAGCGCCGGACAGGGAAAGGCGACCCAGTACTTC	CSAGQGKATQYF
TRBV20-1	.	TRBD2	TRBJ2-1	TGCAGTGCTAATATAGCGGGAGCCCCACCGAACAATGAGCAGTTCTTC	CSANIAGAPPNNEQFF
TRBV7-6	many	TRBD2	TRBJ2-3	TGTGCCAGCAGCTACACTAGCGGCGAGGCGGATACGCAGTATTTT	CASSYTSGEADTQYF
TRBV24-1	.	.	TRBJ2-7	TGTGCCACCAGTGATTCAACAGGGTCCTACGAGCAGTACTTC	CATSDSTGSYEQYF
TRBV7-8	.	.	TRBJ2-7	TGTGCCAGCAGCTTAAGGAGCGGAAGATACGAGCAGTACTTC	CASSLRSGRYEQYF
TRBV28	many	.	TRBJ2-5	TGTGCCAGCAGTTTTGCAGGGGCCCAGTACTTC	CASSFAGAQYF
TRBV12-3/TRBV12-4	.	.	TRBJ1-3	TGTGCCAGCAGTTTACCGGCGGGCGCTGGAAACACCATATATTTT	CASSLPAGAGNTIYF
TRBV6-6	few	TRBD2	TRBJ2-7	TGTGCCAGCAGTTACGGGGCGGGAGGGCCCCGCGAGCAGTACTTC	CASSYGAGGPREQYF
TRBV7-2	once	.	TRBJ1-1	TGTGCCAGCAGCTTGAACAGGGACACTGAAGCTTTCTTT	CASSLNRDTEAFF
TRBV7-8	many	.	TRBJ2-1	TGTGCCAGCAGCCTCCCGGGCCGTGGGGATGAGCAGTTCTTC	CASSLPGRGDEQFF
TRBV2	many	.	TRBJ2-1	TGTGCCAGCAGGAGTAGCTGGGGGAAGTCCTACAATGAGCAGTTCTTC	CASRSSWGKSYNEQFF
TRBV20-1	many	.	TRBJ2-3	TGCAGTGCTCTCCGTGGCCGTCCCACAGATACGCAGTATTTT	CSALRGRPTDTQYF
TRBV28	many	TRBD1	TRBJ2-7	TGTGCCAGTAACAGGGGGTCGGGCGAGCAGTACTTC	CASNRGSGEQYF
TRBV20-1	many	.	TRBJ1-1	TGCAGTGCTAGAGTCGAGACAGGGAACACTGAAGCTTTCTTT	CSARVETGNTEAFF
TRBV20-1	.	TRBD2	TRBJ2-3	TGCAGTGCTAGAGGACTAGCGGGAGACACAGATACGCAGTATTTT	CSARGLAGDTDTQYF
TRBV6-5	few	.	TRBJ2-4	TGTGCCAGTAGTGAGACAGGAGGAGGAACCAAAAACATTCAGTACTTC	CASSETGGGTKNIQYF
TRBV30	.	TRBD2	TRBJ2-7	TGTGCCTGGAGTATCCCTATTAGCGGGTACCGCTACGAGCAGTACTTC	CAWSIPISGYRYEQYF
TRBV28	many	.	TRBJ2-7	TGTGCCAGCACCTCCCCGGGACATTTCTACGAGCAGTACTTC	CASTSPGHFYEQYF
TRBV29-1	.	TRBD1	TRBJ2-3	TGCAGCGTAGCCGGACAGGATAGCACAGATACGCAGTATTTT	CSVAGQDSTDTQYF
TRBV28	few	TRBD2	TRBJ2-1	TGTGCCAGCAGTTCCTTAAGACTAGCCAACAATGAGCAGTTCTTC	CASSSLRLANNEQFF